The rows below give T cell receptor beta chains drawn from one sample of a study of radiotherapy plus CTLA-4 blockade in lung cancer. This table comes from immunoSEQ multiplex PCR, and its TCRdb copy is limited to in-frame clones, with some not included. The data contain tens of thousands of clones, approximately 85% of them singletons. The sample here was peripheral blood, taken from a patient treated with radiotherapy plus ipilimumab. These receptors all stem from a human donor with non-small cell lung cancer whose response to radiotherapy plus ipilimumab could not be evaluated. Both conserved end residues are part of each CDR3. The D gene is left open where the match is weak. Size tells how often a clone was seen (once, few, many) or the class of an expanded clone, and some rows leave it out.

cdr3_aa cdr3_nt v_call cdr3_length j_call d_call clone_size
CASNGTPDSPLHF TGCGCCAGCAACGGGACACCCGATTCACCCCTCCACTTT TRBV5-1 13 TRBJ1-6 . .
CASSLSGGRYNEKLFF TGCGCCAGCAGCCTTAGCGGCGGCCGCTATAATGAAAAACTGTTTTTT TRBV4-1 16 TRBJ1-4 . .
CASSLARDSLEKLFF TGCGCCAGCAGCCTAGCAAGGGACAGTCTGGAAAAACTGTTTTTT TRBV4-3 15 TRBJ1-4 TRBD1 .
CSVGYRGFTEAFF TGCAGCGTTGGTTACAGGGGTTTCACTGAAGCTTTCTTT TRBV29-1 13 TRBJ1-1 TRBD1 .
CASSLLTSAFELDEQFF TGTGCCAGCTCGCTACTAACTAGCGCTTTTGAGTTGGATGAGCAGTTCTTC TRBV18 17 TRBJ2-1 TRBD2 .
CASSPSGRENEQFF TGTGCCAGCAGCCCTAGCGGGAGGGAAAATGAGCAGTTCTTC TRBV7-8 14 TRBJ2-1 TRBD2 .
CAWISGQGLSGANVLTF TGTGCCTGGATCTCAGGACAGGGGCTCTCTGGGGCCAACGTCCTGACTTTC TRBV30 17 TRBJ2-6 TRBD1 .
CASSGGGPEQFF TGTGCCAGCAGCGGGGGCGGTCCTGAGCAGTTCTTC TRBV9 12 TRBJ2-1 . .
CASSLTTNEQFF TGTGCCAGCAGCTTGACAACCAATGAGCAGTTCTTC TRBV7-3 12 TRBJ2-1 . .
CASSQVSPVGTTLYNEQFF TGCGCCAGCAGCCAAGTAAGTCCGGTAGGGACTACCTTATACAATGAGCAGTTCTTC TRBV4-3 19 TRBJ2-1 TRBD2 few
CASSLGAGGSDEQFF TGTGCCAGCAGCTTGGGAGCGGGAGGGTCCGATGAGCAGTTCTTC TRBV5-6 15 TRBJ2-1 TRBD2 .
CASSQNTVNEKLFF TGCGCCAGCAGCCAAAATACAGTTAATGAAAAACTGTTTTTT TRBV4-3 14 TRBJ1-4 . .
CASDQTGSGELFF TGTGCCAGCGACCAGACAGGGAGCGGGGAGCTGTTTTTT TRBV9 13 TRBJ2-2 TRBD1 once
CASSPQSLPGANVLTF TGTGCCAGCAGCCCGCAGTCCCTTCCTGGGGCCAACGTCCTGACTTTC TRBV5-4 16 TRBJ2-6 . .
CASSFKGARGNEQFF TGTGCCAGCAGCTTCAAAGGGGCGCGGGGCAATGAGCAGTTCTTC TRBV28 15 TRBJ2-1 . .